This TCR beta chain was identified during a study of metastatic and nonmetastatic thyroid tumors. This clone was observed a handful of times. What it binds is unknown. All patients were untreated before thyroid surgery. CDR1 is SGHAT, CDR2 FQNNGV, per germline. The CDR3 has 17 amino acids. V was clipped by 4 bases and J by 0 bases; unmatched bases: 7. Overall study results and limits: It was reportedly found that TCR beta diversity was significantly higher in malignant thyroid tumors than in benign nodules, a difference seen in both blood and tumor samples.

In the original analysis: For papillary thyroid cancer, a distant-metastasis classifier was constructed from CDR3 differences observed across clinicopathological groups. MiXCR reprocessed the PCR reads for TCRdb. The V and J calls were determined by TCRdb, not by the authors. The table lists 13,000 or so clones, 30% to 35% of them singletons. The chain links TRBV11-2 to TRBJ2-2; 8 bases agree with TRBD1. This TCR was recovered from a male donor with papillary thyroid cancer or a benign thyroid nodule (not recorded which). Some clones in this sample may be carry-over from other donors' samples. Material: tumor tissue. In DNA, the CDR3 is TGTGCCAGCAGCTCCCTCGCGGACAGGGCGAACACCGGGGAGCTGTTTTTT. Its protein is CASSSLADRANTGELFF.